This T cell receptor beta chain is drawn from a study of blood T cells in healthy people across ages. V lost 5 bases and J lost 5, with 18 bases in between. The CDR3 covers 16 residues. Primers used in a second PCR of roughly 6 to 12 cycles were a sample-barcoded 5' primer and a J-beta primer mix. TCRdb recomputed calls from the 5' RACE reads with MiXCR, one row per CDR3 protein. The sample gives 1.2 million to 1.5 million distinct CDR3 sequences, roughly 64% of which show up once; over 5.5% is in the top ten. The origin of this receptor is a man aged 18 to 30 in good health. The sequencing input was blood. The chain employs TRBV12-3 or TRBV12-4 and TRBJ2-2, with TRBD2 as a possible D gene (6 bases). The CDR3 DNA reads TGTGCCAGCAGTCAGACCCCGGGCGCGGGGACCGGGGAGCTGTTTTTT. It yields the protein CASSQTPGAGTGELFF.